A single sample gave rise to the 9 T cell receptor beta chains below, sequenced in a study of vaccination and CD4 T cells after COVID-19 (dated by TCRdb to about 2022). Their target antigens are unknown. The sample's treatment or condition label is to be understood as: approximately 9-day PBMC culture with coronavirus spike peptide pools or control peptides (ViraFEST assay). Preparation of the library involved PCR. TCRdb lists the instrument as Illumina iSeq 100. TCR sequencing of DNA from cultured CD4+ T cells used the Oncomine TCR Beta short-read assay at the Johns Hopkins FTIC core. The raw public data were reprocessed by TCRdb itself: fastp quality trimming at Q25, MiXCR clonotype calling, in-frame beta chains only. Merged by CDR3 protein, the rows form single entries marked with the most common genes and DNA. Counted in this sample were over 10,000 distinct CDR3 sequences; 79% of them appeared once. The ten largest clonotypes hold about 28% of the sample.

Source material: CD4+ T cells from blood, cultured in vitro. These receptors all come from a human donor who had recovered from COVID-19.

This CDR3 reads CATSRIGSRGGLNQPQHF. The CDR3 nucleotides read TGTGCCACCAGCAGAATTGGTAGTCGAGGCGGACTAAATCAGCCCCAGCATTTT. The chain links TRBV15 to TRBJ1-5; D is unclear. Germline V gene sequence: CDR1 LNHNV, CDR2 YYDKDF (reference sequence). The CDR3 length is 18 residues. V was clipped by 2 bases and J by 4 bases, with 21 bases between them.

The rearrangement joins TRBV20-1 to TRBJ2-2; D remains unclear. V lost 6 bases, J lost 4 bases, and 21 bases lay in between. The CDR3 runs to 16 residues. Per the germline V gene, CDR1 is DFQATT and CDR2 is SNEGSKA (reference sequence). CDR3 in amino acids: CSANPAPVSLTGELFF. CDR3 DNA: TGCAGTGCAAACCCGGCTCCCGTCTCCCTCACCGGGGAGCTGTTTTTT.

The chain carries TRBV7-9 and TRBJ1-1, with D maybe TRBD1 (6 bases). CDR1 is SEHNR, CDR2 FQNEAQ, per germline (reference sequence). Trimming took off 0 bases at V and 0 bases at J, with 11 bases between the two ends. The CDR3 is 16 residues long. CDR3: CASSLARGALNTEAFF. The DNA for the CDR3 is TGTGCCAGCAGCTTAGCGCGGGGGGCACTGAACACTGAAGCTTTCTTT.

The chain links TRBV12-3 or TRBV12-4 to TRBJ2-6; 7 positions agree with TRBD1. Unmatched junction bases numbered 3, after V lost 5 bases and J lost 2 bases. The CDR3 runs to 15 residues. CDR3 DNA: TGTGCCAGCAGTCCTGACAGGGCTGGGGCCAACGTCCTGACTTTC. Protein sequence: CASSPDRAGANVLTF.

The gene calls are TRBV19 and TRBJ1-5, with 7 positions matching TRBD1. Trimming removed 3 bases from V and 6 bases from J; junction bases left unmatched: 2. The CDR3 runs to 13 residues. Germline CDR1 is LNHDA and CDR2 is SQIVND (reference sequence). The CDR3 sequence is CASSINRGQPQHF. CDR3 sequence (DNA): TGTGCCAGTAGTATCAACAGGGGTCAGCCCCAGCATTTT.

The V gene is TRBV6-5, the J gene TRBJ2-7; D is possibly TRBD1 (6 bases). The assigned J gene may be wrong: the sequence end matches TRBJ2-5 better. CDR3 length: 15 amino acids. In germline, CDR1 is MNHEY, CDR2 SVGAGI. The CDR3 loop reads CASSYSNRAMETQYF. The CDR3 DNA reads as TGTGCCAGCAGTTACTCTAACAGGGCCATGGAGACCCAGTACTTC.

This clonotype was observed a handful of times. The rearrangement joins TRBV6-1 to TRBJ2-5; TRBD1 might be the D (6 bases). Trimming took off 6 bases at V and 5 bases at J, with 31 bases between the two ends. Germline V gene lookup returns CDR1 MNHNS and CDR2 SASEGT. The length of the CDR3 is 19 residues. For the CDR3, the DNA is TGTGCCAGCAGCGCGCCTCCTGCCAGTGGGACAACTTCGGGGGAGACCCAGTACTTC. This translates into CASSAPPASGTTSGETQYF.

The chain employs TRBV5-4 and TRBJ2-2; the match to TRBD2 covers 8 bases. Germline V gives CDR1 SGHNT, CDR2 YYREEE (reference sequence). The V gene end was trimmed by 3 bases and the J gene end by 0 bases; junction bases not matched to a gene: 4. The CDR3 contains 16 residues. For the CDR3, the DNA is TGTGCCAGCAGCTCCGGACTAGCAGCGAACACCGGGGAGCTGTTTTTT. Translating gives CASSSGLAANTGELFF.

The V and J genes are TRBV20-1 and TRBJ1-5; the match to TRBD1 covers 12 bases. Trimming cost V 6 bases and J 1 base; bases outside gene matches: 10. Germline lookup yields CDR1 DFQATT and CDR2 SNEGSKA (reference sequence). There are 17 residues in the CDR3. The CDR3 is CSAPPGQGARSNQPQHF. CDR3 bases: TGCAGTGCGCCTCCGGGACAGGGGGCGCGAAGCAATCAGCCCCAGCATTTT.